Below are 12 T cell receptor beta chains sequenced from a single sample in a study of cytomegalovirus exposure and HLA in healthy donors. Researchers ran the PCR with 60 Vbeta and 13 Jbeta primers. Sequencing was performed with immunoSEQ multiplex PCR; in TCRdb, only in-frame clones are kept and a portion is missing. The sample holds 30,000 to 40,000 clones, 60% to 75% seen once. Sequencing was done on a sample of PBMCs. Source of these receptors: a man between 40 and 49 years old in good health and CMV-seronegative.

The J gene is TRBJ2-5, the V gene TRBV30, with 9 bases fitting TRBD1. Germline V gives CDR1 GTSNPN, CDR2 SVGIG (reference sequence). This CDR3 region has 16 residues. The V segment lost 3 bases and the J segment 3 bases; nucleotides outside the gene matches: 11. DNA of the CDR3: TGTGCCTGGAGGAGCCTCCCCGGACAGGGGAAAGAGACCCAGTACTTC. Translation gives CAWRSLPGQGKETQYF. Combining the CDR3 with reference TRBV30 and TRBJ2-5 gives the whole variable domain SQTIHQWPATLVQPVGSPLSLECTVEGTSNPNLYWYRQAAGRGLQLLFYSVGIGQISSEVPQNLSASRPQDRQFILSSKKLLLSDSGFYLCAWRSLPGQGKETQYFGPGTRLLVL.

The CDR3 sequence: CASSPPSRRSYEQYF. The CDR3 DNA reads TGTGCCAGCTCACCACCGAGTCGGAGGAGCTACGAGCAGTACTTC. The rearrangement joins TRBV18 to TRBJ2-7, with D maybe TRBD2 (5 bases). The V gene lost 0 bases and the J gene lost 3 bases, with 12 bases spanning the gap. This CDR3 region has 15 residues. The V gene's germline CDR1 is KGHSH and CDR2 LQKENI.

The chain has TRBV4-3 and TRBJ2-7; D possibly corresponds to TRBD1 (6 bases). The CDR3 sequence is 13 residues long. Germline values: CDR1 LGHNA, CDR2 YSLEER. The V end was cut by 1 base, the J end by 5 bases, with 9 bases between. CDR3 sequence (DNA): TGCGCCAGCAGCCAAGTAGGGGGAGACGAGCAGTACTTC. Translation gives CASSQVGGDEQYF.

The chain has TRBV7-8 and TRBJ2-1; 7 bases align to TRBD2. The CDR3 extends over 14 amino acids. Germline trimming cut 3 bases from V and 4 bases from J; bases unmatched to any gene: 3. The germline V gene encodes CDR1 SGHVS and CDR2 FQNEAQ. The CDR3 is CASSFREGYNEQFF. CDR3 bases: TGTGCCAGCAGCTTTAGGGAGGGGTACAATGAGCAGTTCTTC. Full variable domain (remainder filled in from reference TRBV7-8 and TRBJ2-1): GAGVSQSPRYKVAKRGQDVALRCDPISGHVSLFWYQQALGQGPEFLTYFQNEAQLDKSGLPSDRFFAERPEGSVSTLKIQRTQQEDSAVYLCASSFREGYNEQFFGPGTRLTVL.

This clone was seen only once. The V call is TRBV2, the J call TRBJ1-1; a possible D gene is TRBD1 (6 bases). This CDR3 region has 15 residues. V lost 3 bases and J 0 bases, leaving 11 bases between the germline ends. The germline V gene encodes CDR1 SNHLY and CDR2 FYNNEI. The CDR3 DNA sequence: TGTGCCAGCAGTGAGCTACAGGGCATGAACACTGAAGCTTTCTTT. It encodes CASSELQGMNTEAFF. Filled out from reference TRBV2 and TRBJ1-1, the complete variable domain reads EPEVTQTPSHQVTQMGQEVILRCVPISNHLYFYWYRQILGQKVEFLVSFYNNEISEKSEIFDDQFSVERPDGSNFTLKIRSTKLEDSAMYFCASSELQGMNTEAFFGQGTRLTVV.

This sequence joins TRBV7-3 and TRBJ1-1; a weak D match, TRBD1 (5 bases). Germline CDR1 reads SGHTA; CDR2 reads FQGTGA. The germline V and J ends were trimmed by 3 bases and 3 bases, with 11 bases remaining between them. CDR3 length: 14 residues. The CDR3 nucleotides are TGTGCCAGCAGCTTGGGGGGGGAGTACACTGAAGCTTTCTTT. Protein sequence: CASSLGGEYTEAFF. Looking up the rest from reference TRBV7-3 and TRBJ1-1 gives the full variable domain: GAGVSQTPSNKVTEKGKYVELRCDPISGHTALYWYRQSLGQGPEFLIYFQGTGAADDSGLPNDRFFAVRPEGSVSTLKIQRTERGDSAVYLCASSLGGEYTEAFFGQGTRLTVV.

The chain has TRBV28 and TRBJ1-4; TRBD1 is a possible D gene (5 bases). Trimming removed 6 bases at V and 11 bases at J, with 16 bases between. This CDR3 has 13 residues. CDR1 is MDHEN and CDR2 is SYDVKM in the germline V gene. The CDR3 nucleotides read TGTGCCAGCAGGCCTTCCGGGGGGGAGAAACTGTTTTTT. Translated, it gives CASRPSGGEKLFF.

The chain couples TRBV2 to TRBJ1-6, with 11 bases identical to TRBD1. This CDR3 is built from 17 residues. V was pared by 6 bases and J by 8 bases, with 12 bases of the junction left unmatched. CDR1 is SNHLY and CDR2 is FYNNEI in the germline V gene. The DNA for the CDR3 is TGTGCCAGCAGGCGCCGCTTAGGACAGGGGGCAGATTCACCCCTCCACTTT. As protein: CASRRRLGQGADSPLHF. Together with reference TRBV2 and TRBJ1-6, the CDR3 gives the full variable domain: EPEVTQTPSHQVTQMGQEVILRCVPISNHLYFYWYRQILGQKVEFLVSFYNNEISEKSEIFDDQFSVERPDGSNFTLKIRSTKLEDSAMYFCASRRRLGQGADSPLHFGNGTRLTVT.

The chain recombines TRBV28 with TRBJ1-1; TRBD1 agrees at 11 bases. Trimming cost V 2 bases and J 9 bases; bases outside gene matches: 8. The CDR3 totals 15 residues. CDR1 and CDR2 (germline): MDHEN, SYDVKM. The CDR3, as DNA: TGTGCCAGCAGTTTAGCCGGGACAGGGGGGAGTCAAGCTTTCTTT. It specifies CASSLAGTGGSQAFF.

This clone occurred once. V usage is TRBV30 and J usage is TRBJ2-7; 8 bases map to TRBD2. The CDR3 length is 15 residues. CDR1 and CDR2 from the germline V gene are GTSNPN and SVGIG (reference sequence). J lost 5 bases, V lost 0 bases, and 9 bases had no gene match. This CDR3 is CAWSVRGAGENEQYF. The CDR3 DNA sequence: TGTGCCTGGAGTGTACGAGGAGCGGGGGAAAACGAGCAGTACTTC.

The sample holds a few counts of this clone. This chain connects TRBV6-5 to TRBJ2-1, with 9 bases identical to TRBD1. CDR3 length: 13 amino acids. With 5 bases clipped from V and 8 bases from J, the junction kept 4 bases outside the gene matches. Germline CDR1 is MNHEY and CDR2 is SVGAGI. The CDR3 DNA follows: TGTGCCAGCAGTCAGACAGGGGGGTATGAGCAGTTCTTC. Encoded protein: CASSQTGGYEQFF.

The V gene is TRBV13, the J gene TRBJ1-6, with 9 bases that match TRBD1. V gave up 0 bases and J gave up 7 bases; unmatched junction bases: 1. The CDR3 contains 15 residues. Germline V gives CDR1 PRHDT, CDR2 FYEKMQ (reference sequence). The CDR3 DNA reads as TGTGCCAGCAGCTTAGGACAGGGGGCGAATTCACCCCTCCACTTT. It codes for CASSLGQGANSPLHF.